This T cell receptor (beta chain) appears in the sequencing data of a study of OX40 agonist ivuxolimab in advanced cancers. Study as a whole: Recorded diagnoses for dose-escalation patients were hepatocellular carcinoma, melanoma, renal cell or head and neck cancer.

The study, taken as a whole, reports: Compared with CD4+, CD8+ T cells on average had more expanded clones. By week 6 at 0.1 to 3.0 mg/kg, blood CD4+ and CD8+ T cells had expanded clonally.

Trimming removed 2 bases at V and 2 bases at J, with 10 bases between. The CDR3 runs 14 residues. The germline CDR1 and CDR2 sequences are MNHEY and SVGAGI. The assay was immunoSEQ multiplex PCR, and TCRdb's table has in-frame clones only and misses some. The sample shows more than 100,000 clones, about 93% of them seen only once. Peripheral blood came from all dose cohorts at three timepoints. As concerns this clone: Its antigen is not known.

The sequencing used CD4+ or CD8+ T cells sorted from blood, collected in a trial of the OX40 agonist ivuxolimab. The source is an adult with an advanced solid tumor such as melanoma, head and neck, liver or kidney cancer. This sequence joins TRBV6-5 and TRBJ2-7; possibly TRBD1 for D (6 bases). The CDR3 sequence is CASSYPQGPYEQYF. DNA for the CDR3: TGTGCCAGCAGTTACCCACAGGGCCCCTACGAGCAGTACTTC.